The T cell receptor (beta chain) under discussion was sequenced for a study of OX40 agonist ivuxolimab in advanced cancers. About the research overall: Past anti-PD-1, anti-PD-L1 or anti-CTLA-4 therapy was accepted, and roughly 40% had received some.

The count of this clone is one. Its cognate antigen is unknown. The length of the CDR3 is 15 residues. Per germline, CDR1 LGHNA and CDR2 YNFKEQ. V lost 0 bases and J 7 bases, leaving 12 bases between the germline ends. The study, taken as a whole, reports: Among T cells, CD8+ cells averaged more expanded clones than CD4+ cells.

The repertoire was sequenced with immunoSEQ multiplex PCR; TCRdb's copy has only in-frame clones and lacks some. The sample carries approximately 58,000 clones, around 85% recorded once. Sequences were derived from CD4+ or CD8+ T cells sorted from blood, sampled in a trial of the OX40 agonist ivuxolimab. The V call is TRBV4-2, the J call TRBJ2-2, with D perhaps matching TRBD1 (6 bases). The receptor's source is an adult with an advanced solid tumor such as melanoma, head and neck, liver or kidney cancer. CDR3 DNA sequence: TGTGCCAGCAGCCAAGATTCGGCAGGGGTCGGGGAGCTGTTTTTT. It codes for CASSQDSAGVGELFF.